This T cell receptor (beta chain) originates from a study of blood T cell repertoires in COVID-19. Study overall: Some COVID-19 samples were acute and others convalescent; all came from the United States, Italy and Spain.

The CDR3 has 14 amino acids. Looked up from germline, CDR1 is MNHNS and CDR2 is SASEGT. V dropped 2 bases and J dropped 6; count of bases not matched to a gene: 5. Generated by immunoSEQ multiplex PCR, the TCRdb table keeps only in-frame clones and is missing some. The sample yields tens of thousands of clones, approximately 87% seen once. V is TRBV6-1 and J is TRBJ2-5; 8 bases match TRBD2. The sequenced sample consisted of peripheral blood. This TCR derives from a man between 60 and 75 years old with active or convalescent COVID-19. CDR3 protein: CASSESGGLKTQYF. The CDR3 DNA is TGTGCCAGCAGTGAATCGGGGGGGCTTAAGACCCAGTACTTC.